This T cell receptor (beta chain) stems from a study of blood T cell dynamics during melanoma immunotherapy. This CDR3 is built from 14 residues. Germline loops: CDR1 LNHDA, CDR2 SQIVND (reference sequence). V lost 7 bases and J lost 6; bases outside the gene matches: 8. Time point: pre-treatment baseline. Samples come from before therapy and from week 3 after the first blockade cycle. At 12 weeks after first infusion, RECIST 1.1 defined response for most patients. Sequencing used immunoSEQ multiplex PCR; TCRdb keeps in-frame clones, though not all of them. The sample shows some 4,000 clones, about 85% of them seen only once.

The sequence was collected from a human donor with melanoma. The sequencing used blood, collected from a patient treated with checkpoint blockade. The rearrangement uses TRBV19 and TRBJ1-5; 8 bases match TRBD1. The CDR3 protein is CASTTTGVLQPQHF. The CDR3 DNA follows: TGTGCCAGTACCACGACAGGGGTGCTTCAGCCCCAGCATTTT. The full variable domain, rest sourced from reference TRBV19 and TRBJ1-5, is DGGITQSPKYLFRKEGQNVTLSCEQNLNHDAMYWYRQDPGQGLRLIYYSQIVNDFQKGDIAEGYSVSREKKESFPLTVTSAQKNPTAFYLCASTTTGVLQPQHFGDGTRLSIL.